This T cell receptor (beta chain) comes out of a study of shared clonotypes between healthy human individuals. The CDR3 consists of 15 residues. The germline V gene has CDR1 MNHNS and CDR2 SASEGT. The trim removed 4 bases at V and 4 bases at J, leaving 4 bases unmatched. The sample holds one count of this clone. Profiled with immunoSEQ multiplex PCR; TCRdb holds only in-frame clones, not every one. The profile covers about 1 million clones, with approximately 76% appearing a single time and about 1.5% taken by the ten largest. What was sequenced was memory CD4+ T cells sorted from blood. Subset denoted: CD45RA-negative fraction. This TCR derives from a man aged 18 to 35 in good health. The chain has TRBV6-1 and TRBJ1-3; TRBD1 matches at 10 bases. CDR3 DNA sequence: TGTGCCAGCAGTGCGACAGGGGGCCGAGGAAACACCATATATTTT. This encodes CASSATGGRGNTIYF.